The clone carrying this T cell receptor beta chain is a singleton in its sample. As yet, its antigen is unknown. Use of 60 Vbeta and 13 Jbeta primers characterized the PCR. Profiled with immunoSEQ multiplex PCR; TCRdb holds only in-frame clones, not every one. Among about 86,000 clones listed, around 71% were seen once. V dropped 3 bases and J dropped 9; count of bases not matched to a gene: 1. Germline V CDR1 and CDR2: SGHRS, YFSETQ. This CDR3 is 14 amino acids long. This sample is drawn from a study of cytomegalovirus exposure and HLA in healthy donors. About the research overall: Researchers previously reported finding 117 million unique TCR beta sequences from 150 million to 200 million T cells. Drawn from HLA-typed donors, approximately 86 million unique TCRs were held in an early data release.

Whole-study findings and limits: For cytomegalovirus status, the classifier reportedly gave diagnoses with high specificity and sensitivity. As immune exposure information, only CMV serostatus was available.

The V call is TRBV5-1, the J call TRBJ2-1, with 15 nucleotides matching TRBD2. Sequencing input: PBMCs. This clonotype was obtained from a man between 60 and 70 years old in good health and CMV-seronegative. CDR3 sequence reads: CASSWTSGRGEQFF. The CDR3 bases are TGCGCCAGCAGCTGGACTAGCGGGAGGGGTGAGCAGTTCTTC. Looking up the rest from reference TRBV5-1 and TRBJ2-1 gives the full variable domain: KAGVTQTPRYLIKTRGQQVTLSCSPISGHRSVSWYQQTPGQGLQFLFEYFSETQRNKGNFPGRFSGRQFSNSRSEMNVSTLELGDSALYLCASSWTSGRGEQFFGPGTRLTVL.